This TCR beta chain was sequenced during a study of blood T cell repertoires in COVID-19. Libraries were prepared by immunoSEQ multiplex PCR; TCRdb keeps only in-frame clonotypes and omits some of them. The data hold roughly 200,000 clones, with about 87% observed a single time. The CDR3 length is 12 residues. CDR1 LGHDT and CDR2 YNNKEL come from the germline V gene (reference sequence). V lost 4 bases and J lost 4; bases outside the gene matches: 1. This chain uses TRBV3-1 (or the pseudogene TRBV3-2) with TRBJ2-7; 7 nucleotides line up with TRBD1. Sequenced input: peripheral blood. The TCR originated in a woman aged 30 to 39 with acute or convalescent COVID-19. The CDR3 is CASSPGGYEQYF. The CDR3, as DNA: TGTGCCAGCAGCCCAGGGGGTTACGAGCAGTACTTC.